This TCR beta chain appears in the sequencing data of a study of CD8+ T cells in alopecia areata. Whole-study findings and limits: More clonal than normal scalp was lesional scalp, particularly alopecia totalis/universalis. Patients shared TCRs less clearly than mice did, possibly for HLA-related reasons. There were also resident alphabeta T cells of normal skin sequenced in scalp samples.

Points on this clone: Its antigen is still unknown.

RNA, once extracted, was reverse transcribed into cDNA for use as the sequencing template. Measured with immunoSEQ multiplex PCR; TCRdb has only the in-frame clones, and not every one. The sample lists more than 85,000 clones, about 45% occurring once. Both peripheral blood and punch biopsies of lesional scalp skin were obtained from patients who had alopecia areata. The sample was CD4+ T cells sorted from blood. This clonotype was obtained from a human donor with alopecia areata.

For the CDR3, the DNA is TGCAGCGTGGGACAGGTTGCCACCGGGGAGCTGTTTTTT. Translation: CSVGQVATGELFF. The rearrangement joins TRBV29-1 to TRBJ2-2; TRBD1 agrees at 8 bases. The CDR3 spans 13 residues. J was trimmed by 4 bases and V by 6 bases; bases with no gene match: 4. The V gene's germline CDR1 is SQVTM and CDR2 ANQGSEA.